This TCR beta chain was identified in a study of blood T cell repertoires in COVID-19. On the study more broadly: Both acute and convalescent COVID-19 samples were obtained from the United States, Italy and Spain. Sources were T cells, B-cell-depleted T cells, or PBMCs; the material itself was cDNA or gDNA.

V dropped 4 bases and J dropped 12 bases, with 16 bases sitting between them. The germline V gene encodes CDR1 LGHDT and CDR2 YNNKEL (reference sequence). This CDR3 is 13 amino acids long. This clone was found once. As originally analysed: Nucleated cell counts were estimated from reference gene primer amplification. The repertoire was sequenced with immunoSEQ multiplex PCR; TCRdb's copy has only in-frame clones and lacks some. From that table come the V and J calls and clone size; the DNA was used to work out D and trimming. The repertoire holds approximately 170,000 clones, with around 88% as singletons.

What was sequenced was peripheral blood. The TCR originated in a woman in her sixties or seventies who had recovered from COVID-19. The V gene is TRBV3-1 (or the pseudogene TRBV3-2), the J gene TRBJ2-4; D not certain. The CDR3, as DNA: TGTGCCAGCAGCCCCCCCCGGAGCCCTCCTCAGTACTTC. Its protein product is CASSPPRSPPQYF.